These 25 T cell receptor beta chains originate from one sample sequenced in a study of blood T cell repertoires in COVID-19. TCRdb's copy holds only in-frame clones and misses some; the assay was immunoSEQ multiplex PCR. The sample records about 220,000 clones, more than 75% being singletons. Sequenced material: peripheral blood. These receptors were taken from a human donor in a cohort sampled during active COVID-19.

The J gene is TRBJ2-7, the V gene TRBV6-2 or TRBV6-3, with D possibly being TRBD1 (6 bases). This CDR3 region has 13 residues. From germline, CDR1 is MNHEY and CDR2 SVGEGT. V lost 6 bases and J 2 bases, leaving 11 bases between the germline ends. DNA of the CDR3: TGTGCCAGCAGCGACAGGAGGACCTACGAGCAGTACTTC. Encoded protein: CASSDRRTYEQYF.

DNA of the CDR3: TGTGCCACCAGCAGAGATGAGGTTCCCTATGGCTACACCTTC. It codes for CATSRDEVPYGYTF. The J gene is TRBJ1-2, the V gene TRBV15; D unresolved. Trimming pared 0 bases from V and 4 bases from J, leaving 9 bases between. The CDR3 spans 14 residues. Per germline, CDR1 LNHNV and CDR2 YYDKDF (reference sequence).

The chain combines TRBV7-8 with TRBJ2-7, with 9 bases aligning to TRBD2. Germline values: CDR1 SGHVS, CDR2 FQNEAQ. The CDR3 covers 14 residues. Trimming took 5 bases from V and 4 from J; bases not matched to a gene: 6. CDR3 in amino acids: CASSPWRGGYEQYF. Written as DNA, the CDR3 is TGTGCCAGCAGCCCCTGGCGGGGGGGGTACGAGCAGTACTTC.

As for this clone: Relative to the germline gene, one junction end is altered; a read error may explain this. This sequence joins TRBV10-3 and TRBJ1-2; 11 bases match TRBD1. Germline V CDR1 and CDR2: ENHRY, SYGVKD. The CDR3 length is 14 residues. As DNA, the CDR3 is TGTGCCATTCACGGGGACAGGGGGAACTCTGGCTACACCTTC. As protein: CAIHGDRGNSGYTF.

In nucleotides, the CDR3 is TGTGCCAGCAGTTTCTATGGACAGGGCGACTATGGCTACACCTTC. Protein sequence: CASSFYGQGDYGYTF. The chain uses TRBV27 and TRBJ1-2, with TRBD1 matching over 8 bases. CDR1 is MNHEY, CDR2 SMNVEV, per germline (reference sequence). The CDR3 runs 15 residues. Trimming removed 3 bases from V and 3 bases from J; junction bases left unmatched: 6.

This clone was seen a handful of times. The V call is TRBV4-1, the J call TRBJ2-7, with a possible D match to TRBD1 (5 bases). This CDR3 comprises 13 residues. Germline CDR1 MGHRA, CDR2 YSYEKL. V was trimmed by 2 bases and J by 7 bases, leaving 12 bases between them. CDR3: CASSQPPGWEQYF. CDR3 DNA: TGCGCCAGCAGCCAACCTCCAGGGTGGGAGCAGTACTTC.

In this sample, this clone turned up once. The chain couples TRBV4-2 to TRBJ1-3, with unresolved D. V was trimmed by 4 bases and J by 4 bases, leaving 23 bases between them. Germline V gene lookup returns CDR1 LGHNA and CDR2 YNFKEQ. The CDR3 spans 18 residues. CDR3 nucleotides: TGTGCCAGCAGCCCTGAGCGCGCTACCCTCTCTGGGGGAAACACCATATATTTT. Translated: CASSPERATLSGGNTIYF.

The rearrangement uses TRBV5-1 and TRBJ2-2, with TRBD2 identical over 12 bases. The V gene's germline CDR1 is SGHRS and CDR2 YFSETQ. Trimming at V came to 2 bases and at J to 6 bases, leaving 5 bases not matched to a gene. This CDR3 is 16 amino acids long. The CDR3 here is CASSFRTSGTSGELFF. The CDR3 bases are TGCGCCAGCAGCTTCAGGACTAGCGGGACCTCCGGGGAGCTGTTTTTT.

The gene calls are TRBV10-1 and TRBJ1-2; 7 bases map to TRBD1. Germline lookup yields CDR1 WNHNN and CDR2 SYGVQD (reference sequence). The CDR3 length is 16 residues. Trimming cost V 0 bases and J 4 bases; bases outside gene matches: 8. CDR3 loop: CASSESRRDSSYGYTF. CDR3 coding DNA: TGCGCCAGCAGTGAGTCCCGTCGGGACAGTTCCTATGGCTACACCTTC.

The CDR3 coding sequence is TGTGCCAGCAGTACGCAGTGGGGCGGCTCTGGAAACACCATATATTTT. Translation gives CASSTQWGGSGNTIYF. The genes are TRBV28 and TRBJ1-3; D perhaps matches TRBD1 (5 bases). CDR1 MDHEN and CDR2 SYDVKM come from the germline V gene. Trimming cost V 5 bases and J 0 bases, with 14 bases left between them. The CDR3 extends over 16 amino acids.

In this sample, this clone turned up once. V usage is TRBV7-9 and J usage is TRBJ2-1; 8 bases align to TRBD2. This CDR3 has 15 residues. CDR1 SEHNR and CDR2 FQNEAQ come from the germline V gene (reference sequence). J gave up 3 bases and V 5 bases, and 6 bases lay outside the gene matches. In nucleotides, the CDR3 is TGTGCCAGCAGCCTTACTAGCGGTTTCTACAATGAGCAGTTCTTC. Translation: CASSLTSGFYNEQFF.

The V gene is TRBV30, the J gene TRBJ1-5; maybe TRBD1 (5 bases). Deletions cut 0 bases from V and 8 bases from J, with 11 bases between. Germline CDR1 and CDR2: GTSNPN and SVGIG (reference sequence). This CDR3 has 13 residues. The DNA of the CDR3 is TGTGCCTGGAGTGTAGCAGGGTTGGAGCCCCAGCATTTT. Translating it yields CAWSVAGLEPQHF.

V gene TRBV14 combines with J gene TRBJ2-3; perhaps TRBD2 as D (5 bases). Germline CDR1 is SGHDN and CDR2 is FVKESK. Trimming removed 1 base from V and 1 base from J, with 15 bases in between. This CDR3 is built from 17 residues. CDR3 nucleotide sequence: TGTGCCAGCAGCCAAGGGCTAGCAGGTTACGGCACAGATACGCAGTATTTT. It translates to CASSQGLAGYGTDTQYF.

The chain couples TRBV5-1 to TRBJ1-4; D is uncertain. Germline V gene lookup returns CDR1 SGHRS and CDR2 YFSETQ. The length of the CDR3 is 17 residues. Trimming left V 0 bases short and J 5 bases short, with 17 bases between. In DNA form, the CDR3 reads TGCGCCAGCAGCTTGGAGGCTACCCCGAGCGGCAATGAAAAACTGTTTTTT. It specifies CASSLEATPSGNEKLFF.

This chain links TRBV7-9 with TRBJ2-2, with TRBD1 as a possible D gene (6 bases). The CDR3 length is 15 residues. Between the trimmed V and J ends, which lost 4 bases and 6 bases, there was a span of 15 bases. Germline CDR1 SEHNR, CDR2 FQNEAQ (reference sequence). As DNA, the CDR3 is TGTGCCAGCAGCTCAAAAACAGGGTCCGCCGGGGAGCTGTTTTTT. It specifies CASSSKTGSAGELFF.

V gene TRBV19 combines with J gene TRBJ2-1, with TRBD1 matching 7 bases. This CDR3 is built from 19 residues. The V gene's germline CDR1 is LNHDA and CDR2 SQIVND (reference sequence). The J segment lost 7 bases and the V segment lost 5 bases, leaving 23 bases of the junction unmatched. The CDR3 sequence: CASSVRPVYRAGGGNEQFF. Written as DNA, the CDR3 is TGTGCCAGTAGTGTCAGACCCGTATACAGGGCAGGGGGTGGAAATGAGCAGTTCTTC.

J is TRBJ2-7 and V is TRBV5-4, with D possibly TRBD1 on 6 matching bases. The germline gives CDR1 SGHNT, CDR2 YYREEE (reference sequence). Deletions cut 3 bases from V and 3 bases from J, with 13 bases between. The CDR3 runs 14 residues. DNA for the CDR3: TGTGCCAGCAGCTCTGGACAGTGGAACTACGAGCAGTACTTC. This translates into CASSSGQWNYEQYF.

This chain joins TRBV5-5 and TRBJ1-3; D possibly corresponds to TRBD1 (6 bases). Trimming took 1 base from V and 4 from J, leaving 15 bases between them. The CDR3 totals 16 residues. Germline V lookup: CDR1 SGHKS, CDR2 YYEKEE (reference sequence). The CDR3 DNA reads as TGTGCCAGCAGCTTGAACGCGGGTACAGGGGGAAACACCATATATTTT. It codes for CASSLNAGTGGNTIYF.

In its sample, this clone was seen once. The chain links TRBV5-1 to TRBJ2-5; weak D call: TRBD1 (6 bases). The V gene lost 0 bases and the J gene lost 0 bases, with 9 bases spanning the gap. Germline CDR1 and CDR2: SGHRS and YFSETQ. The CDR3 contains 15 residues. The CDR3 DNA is TGCGCCAGCAGCTTGGGACAGGACTACCAAGAGACCCAGTACTTC. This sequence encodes CASSLGQDYQETQYF.

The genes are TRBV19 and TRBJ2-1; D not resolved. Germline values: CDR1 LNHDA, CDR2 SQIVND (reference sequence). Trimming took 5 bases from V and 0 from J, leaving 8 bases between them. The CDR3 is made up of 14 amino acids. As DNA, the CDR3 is TGTGCCAGTAGTGGTGGAGACTCCTACAATGAGCAGTTCTTC. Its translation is CASSGGDSYNEQFF.

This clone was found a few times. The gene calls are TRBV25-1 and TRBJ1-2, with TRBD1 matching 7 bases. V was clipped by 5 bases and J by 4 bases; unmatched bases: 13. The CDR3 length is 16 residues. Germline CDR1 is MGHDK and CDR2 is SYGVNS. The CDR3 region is CASSTAQQGLFYGYTF. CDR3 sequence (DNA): TGTGCCAGCAGTACTGCTCAACAGGGGCTTTTCTATGGCTACACCTTC.

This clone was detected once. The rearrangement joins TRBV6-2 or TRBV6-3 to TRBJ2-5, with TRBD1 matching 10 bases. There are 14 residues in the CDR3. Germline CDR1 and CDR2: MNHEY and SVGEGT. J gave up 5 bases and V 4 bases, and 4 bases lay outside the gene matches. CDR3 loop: CASSFRDRGETQYF. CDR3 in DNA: TGTGCCAGCAGTTTCCGGGACAGGGGTGAGACCCAGTACTTC.

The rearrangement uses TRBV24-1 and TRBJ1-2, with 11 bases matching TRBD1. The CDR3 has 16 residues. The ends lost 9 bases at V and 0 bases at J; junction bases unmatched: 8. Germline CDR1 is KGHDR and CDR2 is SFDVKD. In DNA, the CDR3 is TGTGCCACCGCCGGGACAGGGGGGCTTTCTAACTATGGCTACACCTTC. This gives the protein CATAGTGGLSNYGYTF.

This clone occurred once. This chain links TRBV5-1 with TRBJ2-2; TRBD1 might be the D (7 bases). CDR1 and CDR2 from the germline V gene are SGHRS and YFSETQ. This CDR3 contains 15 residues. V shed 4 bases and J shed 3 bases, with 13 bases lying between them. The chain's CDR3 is CASSPDREDTGELFF. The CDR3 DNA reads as TGCGCCAGCAGCCCTGACAGGGAGGACACCGGGGAGCTGTTTTTT.

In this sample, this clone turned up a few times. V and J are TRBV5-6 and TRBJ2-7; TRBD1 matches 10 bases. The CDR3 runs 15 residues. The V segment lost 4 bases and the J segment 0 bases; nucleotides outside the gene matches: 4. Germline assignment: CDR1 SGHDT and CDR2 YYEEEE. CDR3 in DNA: TGTGCCAGCAGCCAACGGGACAGGGGCTCCTACGAGCAGTACTTC. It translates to CASSQRDRGSYEQYF.